Each of the 28 T cell receptor beta chains below was sequenced from the same sample in a study of radiation and T cells in renal cell carcinoma (TCRdb year 2020). The method behind the library was the immunoSEQ multiplex PCR assay. Entries here come from immuneACCESS through TCRdb and include only in-frame sequences with V and J called. Some clones fail to appear in such tables; in the studies checked, an unresolved V gene covers under half of the shortfall, and the cause of the remainder is unknown. This sample lists some 80,000 clones; 75% to 90% were detected once. The top ten clones comprise 2.4% of the sample. The sample's time point label is to be understood as: blood 4 weeks post-SBRT, at nephrectomy. This specimen's treatment or condition label, per the study, means: 15 Gy SBRT to primary tumor, nephrectomy 4 weeks later. Specimen: blood, collected from a patient whose treatment included radiotherapy and nephrectomy. The source is a woman in her sixties with renal cell carcinoma.

The chain is built from TRBV5-1 and TRBJ1-2, with no clear D. This CDR3 has 15 amino acids. The germline CDR1 and CDR2 sequences are SGHRS and YFSETQ. With 0 bases removed from V and 3 bases from J, the gap between germline ends came to 12 bases. The DNA of the CDR3 is TGCGCCAGCAGCTTGGGTGGAGGACTGGACTATGGCTACACCTTC. Translated, it gives CASSLGGGLDYGYTF.

V gene TRBV6-5 combines with J gene TRBJ1-1; the D is unclear. CDR3 length: 14 residues. V was shortened by 0 bases and J by 8 bases, with 13 bases between the two germline ends. CDR1 and CDR2 (germline): MNHEY, SVGAGI. The CDR3 DNA is TGTGCCAGCAGTTACTCTTGGGAGTACCCGGAAGCTTTCTTT. Translated, it gives CASSYSWEYPEAFF.

V and J are TRBV2 and TRBJ2-5; TRBD1 or TRBD2 may be the D gene (6 bases each). The CDR3 loop spans 15 amino acids. V was shortened by 2 bases and J by 5 bases, with 15 bases between the two germline ends. CDR1 and CDR2 (germline): SNHLY, FYNNEI. For the CDR3, the DNA is TGTGCCAGCAGTGAACTGAGGGGGGCAGGGGAGACCCAGTACTTC. Protein: CASSELRGAGETQYF.

The gene calls are TRBV6-1 and TRBJ1-6, with D maybe TRBD1 (6 bases). This CDR3 has 18 residues. CDR1 is MNHNS, CDR2 SASEGT, per germline. V gave up 0 bases and J gave up 3 bases, with 15 bases separating them. The CDR3 region has the DNA TGTGCCAGCAGTGAAGCGCTTCTGGGACACCTCTATAATTCACCCCTCCACTTT. As protein: CASSEALLGHLYNSPLHF.

The chain has TRBV11-2 and TRBJ1-2; D is unresolved. The CDR3 extends over 13 amino acids. The germline gives CDR1 SGHAT, CDR2 FQNNGV. V lost 8 bases to trimming and J lost 5 bases, with 15 bases between them. The CDR3 nucleotides are TGTGCCAGCTCCACAGACGGGCTTTATGGCTACACCTTC. This encodes CASSTDGLYGYTF.

In its sample, this clone was seen once. The rearrangement uses TRBV7-2 and TRBJ2-1; no clear D. Germline CDR1 is SGHTA and CDR2 is FQGNSA. The germline V and J ends were trimmed by 4 bases and 0 bases, with 7 bases remaining between them. CDR3 length: 14 amino acids. CDR3 loop: CASSSYLSYNEQFF. CDR3 in DNA: TGTGCCAGCAGCTCGTACCTCTCCTACAATGAGCAGTTCTTC.

V gene TRBV28 combines with J gene TRBJ2-7; 9 nucleotides match TRBD1. The V gene's germline CDR1 is MDHEN and CDR2 SYDVKM. J gave up 3 bases and V 6 bases, and 6 bases lay outside the gene matches. The CDR3 totals 14 residues. CDR3 bases: TGTGCCAGCAGGCCAACAGGGGGCTTCTACGAGCAGTACTTC. Its protein product is CASRPTGGFYEQYF.

This chain connects TRBV11-3 to TRBJ2-2; TRBD2 matches 11 bases. V dropped 5 bases and J dropped 2; count of bases not matched to a gene: 4. Per germline, CDR1 SGHNT and CDR2 YENEEA. The CDR3 contains 16 residues. CDR3 DNA: TGTGCCAGCAGCAAGGGGACTAGCGGAAACACCGGGGAGCTGTTTTTT. This translates into CASSKGTSGNTGELFF.

V is TRBV7-7 and J is TRBJ2-6; unclear D gene. V was clipped by 5 bases and J by 5 bases, with 22 bases between them. Germline values: CDR1 SSHAT, CDR2 FNYEAQ (reference sequence). CDR3 length: 18 amino acids. Here the CDR3 reads CASSRIIVPQSRANVLTF. CDR3 sequence (DNA): TGTGCCAGCAGCCGGATTATAGTGCCACAAAGTCGGGCCAACGTCCTGACTTTC.

DNA for the CDR3: TGCGCCAGCAGCTTGGTACAGGGGGAGAGTGGCTACACCTTC. Translated, it gives CASSLVQGESGYTF. The rearrangement joins TRBV5-1 to TRBJ1-2; 8 bases line up with TRBD1. Germline CDR1 and CDR2: SGHRS and YFSETQ. The length of the CDR3 is 14 residues. Trimming removed 0 bases from V and 7 bases from J; junction bases left unmatched: 5.

V usage is TRBV28 and J usage is TRBJ1-1, with D hard to call. Germline V lookup: CDR1 MDHEN, CDR2 SYDVKM. This CDR3 contains 12 residues. V gave up 6 bases and J gave up 1 base, with 6 bases separating them. CDR3: CASSTGNTEAFF. The CDR3 DNA sequence: TGTGCCAGCAGCACCGGGAACACTGAAGCTTTCTTT.

The chain employs TRBV5-4 and TRBJ2-7; D is unresolved. Germline V gene lookup returns CDR1 SGHNT and CDR2 YYREEE (reference sequence). The V end was cut by 1 base, the J end by 1 base, with 6 bases between. CDR3 size: 13 residues. Here the CDR3 reads CASSLTGSYEQYF. The CDR3 DNA reads TGTGCCAGCAGCTTGACGGGTTCCTACGAGCAGTACTTC.

The genes are TRBV10-3 and TRBJ2-3; D might be TRBD1 (5 bases). The CDR3 has 14 residues. Trimming cost V 8 bases and J 4 bases, with 16 bases left between them. Germline V gene lookup returns CDR1 ENHRY and CDR2 SYGVKD. This CDR3 reads CAILAGNAADTQYF. The CDR3 bases are TGTGCCATCTTGGCAGGGAATGCCGCAGATACGCAGTATTTT.

V and J are TRBV6-5 and TRBJ2-2; 9 nucleotides match TRBD1. CDR1 MNHEY and CDR2 SVGAGI come from the germline V gene. The V and J ends lost 6 bases and 7 bases, in that order; junction bases with no gene match: 3. The CDR3 is made up of 13 amino acids. CDR3 protein: CASRDRGGGELFF. Here the CDR3 DNA reads TGTGCCAGCAGGGACAGGGGAGGCGGGGAGCTGTTTTTT.

V is TRBV27 and J is TRBJ1-5, with D tentatively TRBD1 (5 bases). This CDR3 is built from 14 residues. Trimming removed 4 bases from V and 4 bases from J, with 11 bases in between. CDR1 is MNHEY, CDR2 SMNVEV, per germline (reference sequence). CDR3 sequence (DNA): TGTGCCAGCAGTTGGGGCCCTGGGAATCAGCCCCAGCATTTT. Amino acids: CASSWGPGNQPQHF.

The rearrangement uses TRBV11-3 and TRBJ2-3; D remains unclear. Trimming cost V 0 bases and J 4 bases, with 2 bases left between them. The CDR3 is made up of 12 amino acids. The germline CDR1 and CDR2 sequences are SGHNT and YENEEA. This CDR3 is CASSLEADTQYF. The DNA of the CDR3 is TGTGCCAGCAGCTTAGAGGCAGATACGCAGTATTTT. The full variable domain, rest sourced from reference TRBV11-3 and TRBJ2-3, is EAGVVQSPRYKIIEKKQPVAFWCNPISGHNTLYWYLQNLGQGPELLIRYENEEAVDDSQLPKDRFSAERLKGVDSTLKIQPAELGDSAVYLCASSLEADTQYFGPGTRLTVL.

Regarding this clone: Germline and junction disagree at one end, which may indicate a read error. CDR3 residues: CASSLRASRYNEQFF. CDR3 nucleotide sequence: TGTGCTAGCAGCTTACGGGCGAGTCGCTACAATGAGCAGTTCTTC. The chain is built from TRBV7-7 and TRBJ2-1, with D unresolved. This CDR3 comprises 15 residues. Germline V CDR1 and CDR2: SSHAT, FNYEAQ (reference sequence).

The chain links TRBV9 to TRBJ2-1; maybe TRBD1 (5 bases). Germline V gives CDR1 SGDLS, CDR2 YYNGEE. The CDR3 consists of 16 residues. Between the trimmed V and J ends, which lost 3 bases and 7 bases, there was a span of 20 bases. The CDR3 nucleotides read TGTGCCAGCAGCGCACGGGCTGGGCAGGGTGAAAATGAGCAGTTCTTC. This gives the protein CASSARAGQGENEQFF.

The rearrangement joins TRBV28 to TRBJ1-6, with D possibly being TRBD1 (6 bases). The CDR3 has 21 residues. V was clipped by 5 bases and J by 0 bases, with 26 bases between them. Germline loops: CDR1 MDHEN, CDR2 SYDVKM. The CDR3: CASSPTYPGISRGSYNSPLHF. As DNA, the CDR3 is TGTGCCAGCAGTCCTACATATCCCGGTATTAGCAGGGGCTCCTATAATTCACCCCTCCACTTT.

The rearrangement uses TRBV27 and TRBJ1-2; 7 nucleotides align to TRBD1. V lost 5 bases and J lost 3; bases outside the gene matches: 12. The length of the CDR3 is 16 residues. Germline V lookup: CDR1 MNHEY, CDR2 SMNVEV (reference sequence). The CDR3 loop reads CASSPLGEGADYGYTF. CDR3 nucleotides: TGTGCCAGCAGTCCCCTCGGGGAGGGGGCGGACTATGGCTACACCTTC.

Only a few counts were recorded for this clone. The chain carries TRBV7-2 and TRBJ2-1, with unresolved D. Germline assignment: CDR1 SGHTA and CDR2 FQGNSA. The CDR3 sequence is 13 residues long. V was shortened by 1 base and J by 9 bases, with 10 bases between the two germline ends. The CDR3 nucleotides read TGTGCCAGCAGCTTAGGGTTGGGCGGTGAGCAGTTCTTC. Residues: CASSLGLGGEQFF.

This clone was found once. This chain links TRBV19 with TRBJ1-2; 7 nucleotides agree with TRBD1. The CDR3 has 14 residues. The germline CDR1 and CDR2 sequences are LNHDA and SQIVND (reference sequence). J was trimmed by 4 bases and V by 4 bases; bases with no gene match: 6. CDR3: CASSRGQWVYGYTF. The CDR3 DNA follows: TGTGCCAGTAGTAGGGGACAGTGGGTCTATGGCTACACCTTC.

The V and J genes are TRBV4-1 and TRBJ1-1, with D uncertain. The germline V and J ends were trimmed by 4 bases and 5 bases, with 14 bases remaining between them. The length of the CDR3 is 14 residues. Germline CDR1 MGHRA, CDR2 YSYEKL. The CDR3 here is CASSPSPPWTEAFF. The CDR3 coding sequence is TGCGCCAGCAGCCCCTCCCCCCCTTGGACTGAAGCTTTCTTT.

The V call is TRBV7-2, the J call TRBJ2-7; D is possibly TRBD1 (6 bases). V was shortened by 5 bases and J by 4 bases, with 9 bases between the two germline ends. CDR3 length: 12 residues. Germline-derived CDR1 and CDR2 are SGHTA and FQGNSA. CDR3 in amino acids: CASSGTRYEQYF. Here the CDR3 DNA reads TGTGCCAGCAGCGGGACAAGGTACGAGCAGTACTTC.

Details on this clone: Other DNA sequences in the same sample also yield this CDR3. The chain links TRBV6-1 to TRBJ1-6; D unresolved. CDR1 is MNHNS and CDR2 is SASEGT in the germline V gene. The V end lost 4 bases, the J end lost 7 bases, and 14 bases lay between the germline ends. This CDR3 has 15 residues. The CDR3 spells CASSAIVSGNSPLHF. DNA for the CDR3: TGTGCCAGCAGTGCAATAGTCAGCGGCAATTCACCCCTCCACTTT.

V usage is TRBV28 and J usage is TRBJ1-2; 11 nucleotides agree with TRBD1. Germline V CDR1 and CDR2: MDHEN, SYDVKM. The V and J ends lost 5 bases and 7 bases, in that order; junction bases with no gene match: 6. The CDR3 is 14 amino acids. DNA for the CDR3: TGTGCCAGCAGTCCGCTCGGGACAGGGGGTGGCTACACCTTC. Encoded protein: CASSPLGTGGGYTF.

This clone has only one observation. The rearrangement uses TRBV5-1 and TRBJ1-6; no firm D call. The germline V and J ends were trimmed by 0 bases and 7 bases, with 11 bases remaining between them. The CDR3 contains 15 residues. Germline values: CDR1 SGHRS, CDR2 YFSETQ. The CDR3 loop is CASSLGGVRNSPLHF. The CDR3 coding sequence is TGCGCCAGCAGCTTGGGCGGGGTACGGAATTCACCCCTCCACTTT.

This rearrangement joins TRBV7-2 to TRBJ2-5; the match to TRBD2 covers 16 bases. The germline CDR1 and CDR2 sequences are SGHTA and FQGNSA. V trimming: 4 bases; J trimming: 5 bases; junction bases outside the gene matches: 7. The CDR3 is 17 residues long. The CDR3, as DNA: TGTGCCAGCAGCTCTGGGACTAGCGGGAGGGCCCAGGAGACCCAGTACTTC. This translates into CASSSGTSGRAQETQYF.